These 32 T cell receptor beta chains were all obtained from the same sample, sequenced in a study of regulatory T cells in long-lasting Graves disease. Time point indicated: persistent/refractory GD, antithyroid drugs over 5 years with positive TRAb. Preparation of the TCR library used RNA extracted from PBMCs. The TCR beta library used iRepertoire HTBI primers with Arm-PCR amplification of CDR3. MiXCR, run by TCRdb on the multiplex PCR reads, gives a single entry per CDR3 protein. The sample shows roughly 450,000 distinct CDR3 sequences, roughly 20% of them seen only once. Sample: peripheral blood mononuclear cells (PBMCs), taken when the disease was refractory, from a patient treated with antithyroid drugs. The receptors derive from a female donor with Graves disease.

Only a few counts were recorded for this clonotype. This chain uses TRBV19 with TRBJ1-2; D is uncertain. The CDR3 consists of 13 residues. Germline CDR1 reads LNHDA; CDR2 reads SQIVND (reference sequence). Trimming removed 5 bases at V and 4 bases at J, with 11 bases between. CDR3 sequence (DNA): TGTGCCAGTAGTCACCTCCACACCTATGGCTACACCTTC. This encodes CASSHLHTYGYTF.

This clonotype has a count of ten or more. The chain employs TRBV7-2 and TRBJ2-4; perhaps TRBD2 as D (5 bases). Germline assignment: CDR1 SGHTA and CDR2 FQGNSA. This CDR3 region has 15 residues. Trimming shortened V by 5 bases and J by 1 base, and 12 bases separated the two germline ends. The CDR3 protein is CASSLTKRAKNIQYF. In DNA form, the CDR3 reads TGTGCCAGCAGCCTAACTAAGCGGGCCAAAAACATTCAGTACTTC.

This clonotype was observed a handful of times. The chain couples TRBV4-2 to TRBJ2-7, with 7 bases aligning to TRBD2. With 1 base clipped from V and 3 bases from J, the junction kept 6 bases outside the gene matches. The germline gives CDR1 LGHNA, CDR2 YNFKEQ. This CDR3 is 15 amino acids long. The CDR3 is CASSQVGERDYEQYF. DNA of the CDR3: TGTGCCAGCAGCCAAGTTGGCGAGCGGGACTACGAGCAGTACTTC.

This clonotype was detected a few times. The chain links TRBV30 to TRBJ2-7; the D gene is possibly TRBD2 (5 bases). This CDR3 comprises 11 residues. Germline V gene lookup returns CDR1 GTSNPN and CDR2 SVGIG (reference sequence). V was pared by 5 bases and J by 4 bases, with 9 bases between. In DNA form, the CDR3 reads TGTGCCTGGCGTGGGGAGTACGAGCAGTACTTC. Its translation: CAWRGEYEQYF.

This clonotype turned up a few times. This CDR3 is CASSYYQRGGQFF. For the CDR3, the DNA is TGTGCCAGCAGTTACTATCAGAGGGGTGGGCAGTTCTTC. The chain links TRBV6-5 to TRBJ2-5, with D possibly being TRBD1 or TRBD2 (5 bases each). The DNA end is more similar to TRBJ2-1, so the J call may be wrong. CDR1 MNHEY and CDR2 SVGAGI come from the germline V gene. The CDR3 totals 13 residues.

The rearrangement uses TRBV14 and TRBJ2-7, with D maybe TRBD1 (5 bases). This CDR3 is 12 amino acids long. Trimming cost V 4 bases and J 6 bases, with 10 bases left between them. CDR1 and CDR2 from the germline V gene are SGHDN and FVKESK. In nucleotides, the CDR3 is TGTGCCAGCAGCCCAAAAGGGGTCGAGCAGTACTTC. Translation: CASSPKGVEQYF.

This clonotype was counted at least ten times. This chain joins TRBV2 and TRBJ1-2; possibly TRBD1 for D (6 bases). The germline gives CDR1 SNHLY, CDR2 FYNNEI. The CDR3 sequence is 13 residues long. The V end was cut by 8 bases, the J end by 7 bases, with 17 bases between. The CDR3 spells CASDKGGIVGYTF. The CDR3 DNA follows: TGTGCCAGCGATAAAGGGGGAATCGTTGGCTACACCTTC.

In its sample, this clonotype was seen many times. The CDR3 here is CASSGRGRGGSGNTIYF. Written as DNA, the CDR3 is TGTGCCAGCAGTGGCAGGGGGCGCGGGGGCTCTGGAAACACCATATATTTT. The chain employs TRBV12-3 or TRBV12-4 and TRBJ1-3, with TRBD1 matching 8 bases. This CDR3 is built from 17 residues. V dropped 5 bases and J dropped 0; count of bases not matched to a gene: 9.

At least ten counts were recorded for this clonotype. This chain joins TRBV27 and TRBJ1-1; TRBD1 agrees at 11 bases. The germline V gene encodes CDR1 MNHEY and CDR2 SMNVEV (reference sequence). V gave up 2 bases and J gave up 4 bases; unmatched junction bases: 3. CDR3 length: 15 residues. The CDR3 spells CASSLKGTGGTEAFF. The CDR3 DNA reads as TGTGCCAGCAGTTTAAAAGGGACAGGGGGCACTGAAGCTTTCTTT.

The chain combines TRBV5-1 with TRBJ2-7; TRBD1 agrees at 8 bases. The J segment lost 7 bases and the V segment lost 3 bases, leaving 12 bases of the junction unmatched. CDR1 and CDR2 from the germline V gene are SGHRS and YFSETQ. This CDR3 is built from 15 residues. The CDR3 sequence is CASSSLTNRGVEQYF. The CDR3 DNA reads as TGCGCCAGCAGCTCACTAACAAACAGGGGGGTGGAGCAGTACTTC. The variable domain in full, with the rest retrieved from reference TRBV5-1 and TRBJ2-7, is KAGVTQTPRYLIKTRGQQVTLSCSPISGHRSVSWYQQTPGQGLQFLFEYFSETQRNKGNFPGRFSGRQFSNSRSEMNVSTLELGDSALYLCASSSLTNRGVEQYFGPGTRLTVT.

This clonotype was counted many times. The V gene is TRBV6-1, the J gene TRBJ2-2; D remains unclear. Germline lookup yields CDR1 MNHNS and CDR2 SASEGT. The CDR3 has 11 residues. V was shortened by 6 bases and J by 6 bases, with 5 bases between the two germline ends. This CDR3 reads CASRHPGELFF. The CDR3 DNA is TGTGCCAGCAGACACCCCGGGGAGCTGTTTTTT.

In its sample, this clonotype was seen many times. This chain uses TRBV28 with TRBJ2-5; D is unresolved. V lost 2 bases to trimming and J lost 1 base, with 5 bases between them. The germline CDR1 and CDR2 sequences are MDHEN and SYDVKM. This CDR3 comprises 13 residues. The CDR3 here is CASSLVVQETQYF. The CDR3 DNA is TGTGCCAGCAGTTTAGTTGTCCAAGAGACCCAGTACTTC.

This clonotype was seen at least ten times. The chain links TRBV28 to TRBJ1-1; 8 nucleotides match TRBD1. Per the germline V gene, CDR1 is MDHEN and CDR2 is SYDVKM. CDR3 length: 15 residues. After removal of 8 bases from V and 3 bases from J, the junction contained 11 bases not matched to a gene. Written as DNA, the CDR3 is TGTGCCAGCGGACAGGGTGGTGTTGGACACACTGAAGCTTTCTTT. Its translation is CASGQGGVGHTEAFF.

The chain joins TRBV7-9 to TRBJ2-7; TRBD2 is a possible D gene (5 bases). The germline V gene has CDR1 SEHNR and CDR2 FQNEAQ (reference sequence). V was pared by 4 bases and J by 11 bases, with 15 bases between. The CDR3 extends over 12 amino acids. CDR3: CASSSLGGSEYF. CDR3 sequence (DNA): TGTGCCAGCAGCTCCTTGGGCGGGTCTGAGTACTTC.

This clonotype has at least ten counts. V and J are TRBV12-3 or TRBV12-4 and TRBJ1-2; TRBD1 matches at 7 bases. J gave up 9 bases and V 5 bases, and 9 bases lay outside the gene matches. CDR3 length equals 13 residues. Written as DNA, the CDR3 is TGTGCCAGCAGTCCAGGGGGGGTCCGTAGCTACACCTTC. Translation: CASSPGGVRSYTF.

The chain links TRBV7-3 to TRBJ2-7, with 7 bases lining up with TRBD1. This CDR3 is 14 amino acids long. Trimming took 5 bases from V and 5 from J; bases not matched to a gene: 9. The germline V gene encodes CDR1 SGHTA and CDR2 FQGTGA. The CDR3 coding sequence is TGTGCCAGCAGCGCCCCCGGGACAGCCAACGAGCAGTACTTC. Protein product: CASSAPGTANEQYF. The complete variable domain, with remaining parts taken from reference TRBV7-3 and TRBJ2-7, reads GAGVSQTPSNKVTEKGKYVELRCDPISGHTALYWYRQSLGQGPEFLIYFQGTGAADDSGLPNDRFFAVRPEGSVSTLKIQRTERGDSAVYLCASSAPGTANEQYFGPGTRLTVT.

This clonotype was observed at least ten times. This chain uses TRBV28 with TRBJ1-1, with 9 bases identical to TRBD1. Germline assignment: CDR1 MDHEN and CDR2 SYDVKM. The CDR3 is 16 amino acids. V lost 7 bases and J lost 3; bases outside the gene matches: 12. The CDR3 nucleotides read TGTGCCAGCAACAGACCGGGACAGGGAAGACACACTGAAGCTTTCTTT. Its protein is CASNRPGQGRHTEAFF.

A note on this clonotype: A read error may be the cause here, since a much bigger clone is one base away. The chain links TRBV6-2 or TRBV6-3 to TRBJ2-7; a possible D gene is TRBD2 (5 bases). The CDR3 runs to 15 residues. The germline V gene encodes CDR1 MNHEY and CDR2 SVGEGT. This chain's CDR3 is CVSSYSGVWSYEQYF. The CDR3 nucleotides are TGTGTCAGCAGTTACTCCGGGGTCTGGTCCTACGAGCAGTACTTC.

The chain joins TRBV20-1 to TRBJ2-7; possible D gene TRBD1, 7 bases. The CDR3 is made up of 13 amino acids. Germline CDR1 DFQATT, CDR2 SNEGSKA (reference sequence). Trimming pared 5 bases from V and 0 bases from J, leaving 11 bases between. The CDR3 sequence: CSAGGTDSYEQYF. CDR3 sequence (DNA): TGCAGTGCTGGGGGGACAGACTCCTACGAGCAGTACTTC.

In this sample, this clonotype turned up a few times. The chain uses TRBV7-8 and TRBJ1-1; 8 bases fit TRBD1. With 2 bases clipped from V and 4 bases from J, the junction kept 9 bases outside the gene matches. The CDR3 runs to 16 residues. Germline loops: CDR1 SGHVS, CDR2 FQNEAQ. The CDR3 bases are TGTGCCAGCAGCTTATCGGGACAGGCCCTTGCCACTGAAGCTTTCTTT. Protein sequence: CASSLSGQALATEAFF.

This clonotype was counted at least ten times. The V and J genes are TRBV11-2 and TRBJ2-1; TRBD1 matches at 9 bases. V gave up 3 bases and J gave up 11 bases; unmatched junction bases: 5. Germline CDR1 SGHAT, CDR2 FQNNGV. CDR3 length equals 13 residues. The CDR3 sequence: CASSFGQGLKQFF. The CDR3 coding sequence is TGTGCCAGCAGCTTTGGACAGGGGTTAAAGCAGTTCTTC.

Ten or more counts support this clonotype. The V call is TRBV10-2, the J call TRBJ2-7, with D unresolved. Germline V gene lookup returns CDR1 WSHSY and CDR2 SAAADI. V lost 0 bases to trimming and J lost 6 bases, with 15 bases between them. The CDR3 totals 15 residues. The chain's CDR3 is CASSESTLWAGEQYF. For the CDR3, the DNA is TGCGCCAGCAGTGAGTCGACTCTTTGGGCAGGCGAGCAGTACTTC.

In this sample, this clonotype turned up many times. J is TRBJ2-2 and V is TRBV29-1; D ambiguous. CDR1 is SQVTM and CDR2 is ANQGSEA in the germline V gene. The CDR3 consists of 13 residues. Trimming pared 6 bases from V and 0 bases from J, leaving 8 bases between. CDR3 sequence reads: CSVWHSNTGELFF. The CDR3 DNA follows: TGCAGCGTATGGCACTCGAACACCGGGGAGCTGTTTTTT.

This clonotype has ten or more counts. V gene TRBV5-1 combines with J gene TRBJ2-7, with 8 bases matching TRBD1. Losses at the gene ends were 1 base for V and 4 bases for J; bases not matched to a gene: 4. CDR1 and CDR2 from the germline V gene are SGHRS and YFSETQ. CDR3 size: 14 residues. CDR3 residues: CASSLYQGAYEQYF. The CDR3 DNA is TGCGCCAGCAGCTTGTACCAGGGGGCATACGAGCAGTACTTC. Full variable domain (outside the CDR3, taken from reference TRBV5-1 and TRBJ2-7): KAGVTQTPRYLIKTRGQQVTLSCSPISGHRSVSWYQQTPGQGLQFLFEYFSETQRNKGNFPGRFSGRQFSNSRSEMNVSTLELGDSALYLCASSLYQGAYEQYFGPGTRLTVT.

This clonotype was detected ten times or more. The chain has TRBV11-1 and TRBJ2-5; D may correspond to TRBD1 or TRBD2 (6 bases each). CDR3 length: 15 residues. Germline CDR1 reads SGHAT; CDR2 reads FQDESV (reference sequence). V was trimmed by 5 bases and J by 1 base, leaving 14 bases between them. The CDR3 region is CASSPDRGRQETQYF. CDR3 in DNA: TGTGCCAGCAGCCCCGATCGGGGGCGCCAAGAGACCCAGTACTTC.

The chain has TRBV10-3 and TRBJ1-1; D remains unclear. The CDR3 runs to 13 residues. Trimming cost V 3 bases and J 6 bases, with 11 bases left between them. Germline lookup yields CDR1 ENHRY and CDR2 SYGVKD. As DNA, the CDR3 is TGTGCCATCAGTGACTACAGCTGGGCTGAAGCTTTCTTT. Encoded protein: CAISDYSWAEAFF.

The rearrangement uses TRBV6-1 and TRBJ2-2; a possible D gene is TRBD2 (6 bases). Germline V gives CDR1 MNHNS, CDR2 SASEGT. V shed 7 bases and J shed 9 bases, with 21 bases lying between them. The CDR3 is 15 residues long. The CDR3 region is CASTPTRSPFRELFF. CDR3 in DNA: TGTGCCAGCACTCCGACTAGGAGTCCGTTCCGGGAGCTGTTTTTT.

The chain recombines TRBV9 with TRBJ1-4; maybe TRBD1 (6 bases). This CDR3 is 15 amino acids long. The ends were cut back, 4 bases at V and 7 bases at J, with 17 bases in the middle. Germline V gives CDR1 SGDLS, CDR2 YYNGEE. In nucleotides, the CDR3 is TGTGCCAGCAGCCGGGACACTCGGCCGGGTGAAAAACTGTTTTTT. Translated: CASSRDTRPGEKLFF.

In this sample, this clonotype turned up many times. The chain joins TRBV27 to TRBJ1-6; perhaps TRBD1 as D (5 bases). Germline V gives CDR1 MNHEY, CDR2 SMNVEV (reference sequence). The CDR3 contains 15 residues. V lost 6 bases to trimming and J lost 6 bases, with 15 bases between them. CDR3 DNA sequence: TGTGCCAGCAGGTTCTTGGGGCTAGGTAATTCACCCCTCCACTTT. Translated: CASRFLGLGNSPLHF.

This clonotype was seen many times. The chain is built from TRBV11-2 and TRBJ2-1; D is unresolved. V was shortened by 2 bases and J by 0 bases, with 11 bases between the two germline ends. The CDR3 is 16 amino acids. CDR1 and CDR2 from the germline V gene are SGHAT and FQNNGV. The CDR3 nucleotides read TGTGCCAGCAGCTTAAGGGTGGTCAGCTCCTACAATGAGCAGTTCTTC. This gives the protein CASSLRVVSSYNEQFF.

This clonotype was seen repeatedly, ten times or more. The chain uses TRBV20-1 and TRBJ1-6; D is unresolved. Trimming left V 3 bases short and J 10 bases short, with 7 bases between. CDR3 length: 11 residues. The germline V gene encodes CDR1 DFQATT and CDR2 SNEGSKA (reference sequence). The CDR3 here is CSASGFSPLHF. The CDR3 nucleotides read TGCAGTGCTAGTGGTTTCTCACCCCTCCACTTT.

CDR3 DNA: TGTGCCAGCAGCTTAGGCCCGACAGGCGACTACGAGCAGTACTTC. This sequence encodes CASSLGPTGDYEQYF. The V call is TRBV7-2, the J call TRBJ2-7; tentatively, D is TRBD1 (6 bases). CDR3 length: 15 residues. With 1 base removed from V and 3 bases from J, the gap between germline ends came to 13 bases. From germline, CDR1 is SGHTA and CDR2 FQGNSA.